The 8 T cell receptor beta chains below were found in one sample sequenced in a study of T cell repertoires in cytomegalovirus infection. TCRdb re-called the reads with MiXCR, one entry per CDR3 protein. Among nearly 700,000 distinct CDR3 sequences listed, roughly 36% were seen once. These receptors have no known antigen. The sequences come from cultured PBMCs, collected from culture after CMV antigen stimulation. The receptors derive from a human donor in good health (CMV status not recorded). Some clones in this sample may be carry-over from other donors' samples.

This chain joins TRBV10-3 and TRBJ2-7; D might be TRBD1 or TRBD2, each matching 7 bases. The CDR3 is made up of 16 amino acids. Germline assignment: CDR1 ENHRY and CDR2 SYGVKD. Between the trimmed V and J ends, which lost 3 bases and 2 bases, there was a span of 17 bases. The CDR3 reads CAISDWGGQQTYEQYF. The CDR3 bases are TGTGCCATCAGTGACTGGGGGGGACAGCAAACCTACGAGCAGTACTTC.

This clonotype has a handful of counts. The rearrangement uses TRBV27 and TRBJ1-4; D not certain. The V and J ends lost 3 bases and 4 bases respectively, with 9 bases between them. The CDR3 has 14 residues. Germline V gene lookup returns CDR1 MNHEY and CDR2 SMNVEV (reference sequence). CDR3 protein: CASSFGQDNEKLFF. The CDR3 nucleotides read TGTGCCAGCAGTTTCGGGCAGGATAATGAAAAACTGTTTTTT.

The rearrangement joins TRBV6-1 to TRBJ1-3; D is unresolved. CDR1 and CDR2 (germline): MNHNS, SASEGT. The CDR3 covers 12 residues. The V end was cut by 11 bases, the J end by 2 bases, with 10 bases between. The CDR3 here is CAHGSTGNTIYF. CDR3 nucleotide sequence: TGTGCCCACGGATCTACTGGAAACACCATATATTTT.

This sequence joins TRBV19 and TRBJ1-1; no reliable D call. Looked up from germline, CDR1 is LNHDA and CDR2 is SQIVND (reference sequence). Between the trimmed V and J ends, which lost 7 bases and 3 bases, there was a span of 15 bases. The CDR3 runs 14 residues. In DNA form, the CDR3 reads TGTGCCAGTACCACCGATCCCGGGGACACTGAAGCTTTCTTT. Translating gives CASTTDPGDTEAFF.

The chain has TRBV7-4 and TRBJ2-7; D possibly corresponds to TRBD1 (6 bases). The CDR3 spans 12 residues. V was trimmed by 5 bases and J by 7 bases, leaving 12 bases between them. Germline values: CDR1 SGHVT, CDR2 SQSDAQ. The CDR3 region is CASSIGTWEQYF. The CDR3 DNA sequence: TGTGCCAGCAGCATTGGGACATGGGAGCAGTACTTC.

V usage is TRBV20-1 and J usage is TRBJ1-2, with D possibly TRBD1 on 5 matching bases. This CDR3 is 14 amino acids long. Per the germline V gene, CDR1 is DFQATT and CDR2 is SNEGSKA (reference sequence). Trimming pared 3 bases from V and 10 bases from J, leaving 21 bases between. CDR3 in DNA: TGCAGTGCTAGTAGCCTTGGGCAGGGAAGTGACTACACCTTC. Translation: CSASSLGQGSDYTF.

The rearrangement joins TRBV20-1 to TRBJ1-2; D gene unclear. V was pared by 3 bases and J by 4 bases, with 9 bases between. The CDR3 is made up of 12 amino acids. Looked up from germline, CDR1 is DFQATT and CDR2 is SNEGSKA (reference sequence). The CDR3 reads CSASVGGYGYTF. The CDR3 DNA follows: TGCAGTGCTAGTGTAGGCGGCTATGGCTACACCTTC.

The rearrangement joins TRBV6-2 or TRBV6-3 to TRBJ2-5; TRBD1 agrees at 7 bases. With V trimmed by 7 bases and J by 5 bases, 7 bases remained unmatched. Per the germline V gene, CDR1 is MNHEY and CDR2 is SVGEGT. This CDR3 is built from 13 residues. The CDR3 DNA is TGTGCCAGCAAAACAGGGGCGGTGGAGACCCAGTACTTC. It encodes CASKTGAVETQYF.